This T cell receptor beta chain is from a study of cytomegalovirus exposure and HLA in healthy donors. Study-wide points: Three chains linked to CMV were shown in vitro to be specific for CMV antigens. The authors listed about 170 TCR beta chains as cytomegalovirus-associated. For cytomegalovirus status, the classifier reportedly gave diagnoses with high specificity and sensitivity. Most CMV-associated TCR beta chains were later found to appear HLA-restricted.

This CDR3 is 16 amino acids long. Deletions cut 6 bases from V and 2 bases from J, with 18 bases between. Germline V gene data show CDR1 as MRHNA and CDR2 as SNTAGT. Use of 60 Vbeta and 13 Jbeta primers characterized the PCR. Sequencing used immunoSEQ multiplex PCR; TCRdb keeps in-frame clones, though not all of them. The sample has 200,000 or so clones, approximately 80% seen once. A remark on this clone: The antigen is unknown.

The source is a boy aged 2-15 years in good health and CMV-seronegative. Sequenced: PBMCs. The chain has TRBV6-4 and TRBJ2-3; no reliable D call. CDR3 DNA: TGTGCCAGCAGCCGCCGCAGCGCGGAGCCCACAGATACGCAGTATTTT. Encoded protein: CASSRRSAEPTDTQYF.